One sample yielded the 29 T cell receptor beta chains listed below, sequenced in a study of Graves' ophthalmopathy and Graves' hyperthyroidism. CDR3 regions of TCR beta were amplified from RNA transcripts. HTBI primers primed a first-round RT-PCR, and a second-round multiplex PCR followed. TCRdb redid the calling of the multiplex PCR reads with MiXCR, one entry per CDR3 protein. Of 200,000 to 300,000 distinct CDR3 sequences listed, around 45% are singletons. Source material: peripheral blood. The source of these receptors is an adult man with Graves' ophthalmopathy.

Concerning this clonotype: Compared with germline, one end of the junction differs, possibly owing to a read error. The chain uses TRBV2 and TRBJ1-1; the D gene is possibly TRBD1 (5 bases). The CDR3 consists of 14 residues. The V gene's germline CDR1 is SNHLY and CDR2 FYNNEI. This CDR3 is CASSAGDADTETFF. CDR3 sequence (DNA): TGTGCCAGCAGTGCGGGGGACGCCGACACTGAAACTTTCTTT. Variable domain in full (rest from reference TRBV2 and TRBJ1-1): EPEVTQTPSHQVTQMGQEVILRCVPISNHLYFYWYRQILGQKVEFLVSFYNNEISEKSEIFDDQFSVERPDGSNFTLKIRSTKLEDSAMYFCASSAGDADTETFFGQGTRLTVV.

The chain combines TRBV3-1 with TRBJ1-4; 7 bases align to TRBD1. Looked up from germline, CDR1 is LGHDT and CDR2 is YNNKEL (reference sequence). V was clipped by 3 bases and J by 8 bases; unmatched bases: 9. The CDR3 consists of 15 residues. The CDR3 DNA follows: TGTGCCAGCAGCCAGGCCGCTACAGGGGACGAAAAACTGTTTTTT. Amino acid sequence: CASSQAATGDEKLFF.

In its sample, this clonotype was seen a few times. In nucleotides, the CDR3 is TGTGCCAGCAGCTTAACTCGGTTGAGGGATTCACCCCTCCACTTT. Protein: CASSLTRLRDSPLHF. J is TRBJ1-6 and V is TRBV7-9; D ambiguous. Germline V gene lookup returns CDR1 SEHNR and CDR2 FQNEAQ (reference sequence). This CDR3 has 15 amino acids. V gave up 2 bases and J gave up 8 bases, with 13 bases separating them.

A few counts support this clonotype. This rearrangement joins TRBV4-1 to TRBJ1-1, with no clear D. This CDR3 spans 14 amino acids. CDR1 and CDR2 (germline): MGHRA, YSYEKL. Trimming shortened V by 4 bases and J by 1 base, and 10 bases separated the two germline ends. The CDR3 here is CASSLPTRNTEAFF. As DNA, the CDR3 is TGCGCCAGCAGCCTGCCGACAAGGAACACTGAAGCTTTCTTT.

In its sample, this clonotype was seen a few times. J is TRBJ1-2 and V is TRBV2; D ambiguous. The germline CDR1 and CDR2 sequences are SNHLY and FYNNEI. The CDR3 runs 10 residues. V was pared by 8 bases and J by 5 bases, with 6 bases between. In DNA, the CDR3 is TGTGCCAGCCAACTTTATGGCTACACCTTC. Translated, it gives CASQLYGYTF.

This chain links TRBV6-6 with TRBJ2-2; no clear D. There are 15 residues in the CDR3. Germline V lookup: CDR1 MNHNY, CDR2 SVGAGI (reference sequence). The V and J ends lost 4 bases and 0 bases respectively, with 9 bases between them. CDR3 bases: TGTGCCAGCAGTTTACAAAGCGCGAACACCGGGGAGCTGTTTTTT. Translation: CASSLQSANTGELFF.

Many counts were recorded for this clonotype. The chain combines TRBV29-1 with TRBJ1-2; 8 bases map to TRBD1. Per the germline V gene, CDR1 is SQVTM and CDR2 is ANQGSEA. The CDR3 spans 13 residues. Trimming took 3 bases from V and 6 from J; bases not matched to a gene: 6. The CDR3 region has the DNA TGCAGCGTTGATTTACAGGGGGGACATGGCTACACCTTC. Encoded protein: CSVDLQGGHGYTF. The full variable domain, completed using reference TRBV29-1 and TRBJ1-2, is SAVISQKPSRDICQRGTSLTIQCQVDSQVTMMFWYRQQPGQSLTLIATANQGSEATYESGFVIDKFPISRPNLTFSTLTVSNMSPEDSSIYLCSVDLQGGHGYTFGSGTRLTVV.

Many counts were recorded for this clonotype. V is TRBV29-1 and J is TRBJ1-1; D unclear. The CDR3 extends over 12 amino acids. V lost 7 bases to trimming and J lost 2 bases, with 11 bases between them. Germline CDR1 reads SQVTM; CDR2 reads ANQGSEA. Here the CDR3 reads CSGTPGNTEAFF. CDR3 sequence (DNA): TGCAGCGGGACCCCGGGAAACACTGAAGCTTTCTTT.

The chain carries TRBV2 and TRBJ2-5; D may be TRBD1 (5 bases). CDR1 and CDR2 from the germline V gene are SNHLY and FYNNEI. This CDR3 spans 11 amino acids. V was cut by 11 bases and J by 1 base, with 8 bases left in between. CDR3 region: CAGGAQETQYF. The DNA for the CDR3 is TGTGCCGGTGGGGCCCAAGAGACCCAGTACTTC.

For this clonotype: It is likely a read error, because the conserved phenylalanine at the end of the CDR3 is missing. The DNA is omitted, as the CDR3 cannot be located on it reliably, and the CDR3 follows TCRdb's listing. The chain joins TRBV12-3 or TRBV12-4 to TRBJ2-5; the table names TRBD2, a call not compared with the DNA. The CDR3 region is 9 residues in length, termini included. The CDR3 protein is CASSSRGAG.

V usage is TRBV9 and J usage is TRBJ2-5, with D perhaps given as TRBD1 or TRBD2 (5 bases each). V was trimmed by 4 bases and J by 3 bases, leaving 10 bases between them. CDR1 SGDLS and CDR2 YYNGEE come from the germline V gene. CDR3 length: 13 amino acids. For the CDR3, the DNA is TGTGCCAGCAGCCAATGGGGGAAAGAGACCCAGTACTTC. Protein: CASSQWGKETQYF.

This clonotype occurred many times. The chain is built from TRBV20-1 and TRBJ1-1, with D unresolved. The V end was cut by 3 bases, the J end by 5 bases, with 10 bases between. The CDR3 runs to 12 residues. The germline V gene encodes CDR1 DFQATT and CDR2 SNEGSKA (reference sequence). CDR3 in DNA: TGCAGTGCTAGGAGCAGTAGTACTGAAGCTTTCTTT. The encoded protein is CSARSSSTEAFF.

This chain joins TRBV20-1 and TRBJ1-6; TRBD1 might be the D (6 bases). V shed 2 bases and J shed 3 bases, with 14 bases lying between them. CDR3 length: 16 amino acids. Germline V CDR1 and CDR2: DFQATT, SNEGSKA (reference sequence). The CDR3 loop is CSARRQDQLYNSPLHF. The DNA of the CDR3 is TGCAGTGCTAGACGACAGGATCAACTCTATAATTCACCCCTCCACTTT.

The chain carries TRBV24-1 and TRBJ2-1, with 9 bases aligning to TRBD1. V dropped 4 bases and J dropped 6; count of bases not matched to a gene: 9. The CDR3 is made up of 16 amino acids. Looked up from germline, CDR1 is KGHDR and CDR2 is SFDVKD. CDR3 DNA: TGTGCCACCAGTGAGCAAGGACAGGGGAGATTCAATGAGCAGTTCTTC. Translating it yields CATSEQGQGRFNEQFF.

The chain joins TRBV5-1 to TRBJ2-7, with D perhaps assigned TRBD1 or TRBD2 (5 bases each). Germline V lookup: CDR1 SGHRS, CDR2 YFSETQ. Trimming stripped 4 bases from V and 0 bases from J, with 17 bases between. The CDR3 sequence is 16 residues long. The CDR3 sequence is CASSPAGTSSSYEQYF. The CDR3 DNA follows: TGCGCCAGCAGCCCGGCCGGGACGTCTAGCTCCTACGAGCAGTACTTC. Full variable domain (remainder filled in from reference TRBV5-1 and TRBJ2-7): KAGVTQTPRYLIKTRGQQVTLSCSPISGHRSVSWYQQTPGQGLQFLFEYFSETQRNKGNFPGRFSGRQFSNSRSEMNVSTLELGDSALYLCASSPAGTSSSYEQYFGPGTRLTVT.

This clonotype showed up just a few times. The chain is built from TRBV7-2 and TRBJ2-2; D gene uncertain. The CDR3 has 16 residues. V was shortened by 3 bases and J by 0 bases, with 11 bases between the two germline ends. Germline V gives CDR1 SGHTA, CDR2 FQGNSA. For the CDR3, the DNA is TGTGCCAGCAGCTTGGGAACAGCGCCGAACACCGGGGAGCTGTTTTTT. Amino acid sequence: CASSLGTAPNTGELFF.

This clonotype occurred a few times. The chain combines TRBV10-3 with TRBJ1-4; no clear D gene. The V end was cut by 2 bases, the J end by 0 bases, with 7 bases between. The length of the CDR3 is 15 residues. Germline CDR1 reads ENHRY; CDR2 reads SYGVKD. The CDR3 reads CAISEHKSTNEKLFF. CDR3 in DNA: TGTGCCATCAGTGAGCACAAATCAACTAATGAAAAACTGTTTTTT.

This clonotype was seen only a few times. The rearrangement joins TRBV20-1 to TRBJ1-1; D gene unclear. In germline, CDR1 is DFQATT, CDR2 SNEGSKA (reference sequence). The CDR3 totals 14 residues. Trimming took 3 bases from V and 1 from J, leaving 12 bases between them. In DNA, the CDR3 is TGCAGTGCTAGCTTGACACCGGCGAACACTGAAGCTTTCTTT. This sequence encodes CSASLTPANTEAFF.

The rearrangement links TRBV7-2 to TRBJ2-5; D is unresolved. V dropped 4 bases and J dropped 4 bases, with 7 bases sitting between them. The CDR3 totals 12 residues. From germline, CDR1 is SGHTA and CDR2 FQGNSA. CDR3 region: CASSSYLETQYF. In DNA form, the CDR3 reads TGTGCCAGCAGCTCGTATCTAGAGACCCAGTACTTC.

A few counts support this clonotype. The V gene is TRBV5-8, the J gene TRBJ2-7, with D maybe TRBD1 (6 bases). The length of the CDR3 is 13 residues. V lost 9 bases, J lost 2 bases, and 15 bases lay in between. Germline CDR1 is SGHTS and CDR2 is YDEGEE. CDR3 sequence: CAIAGTQTYEQYF. The CDR3 coding sequence is TGTGCCATCGCCGGGACACAAACCTACGAGCAGTACTTC.

This clonotype was picked up many times. This sequence joins TRBV10-3 and TRBJ1-5; no definite D call. CDR3 length: 15 residues. V lost 0 bases to trimming and J lost 2 bases, with 8 bases between them. The germline CDR1 and CDR2 sequences are ENHRY and SYGVKD. The CDR3 here is CAISESLGRNQPQHF. For the CDR3, the DNA is TGTGCCATCAGTGAGTCGCTTGGGCGCAATCAGCCCCAGCATTTT.

The rearrangement uses TRBV25-1 and TRBJ1-2, with TRBD1 matching 9 bases. The CDR3 has 16 residues. The J segment lost 3 bases and the V segment lost 6 bases, leaving 11 bases of the junction unmatched. Germline CDR1 reads MGHDK; CDR2 reads SYGVNS. Written as DNA, the CDR3 is TGTGCCAGCAGGGATGACAGGGGGTACGAGCACTATGGCTACACCTTC. It translates to CASRDDRGYEHYGYTF.

The chain combines TRBV24-1 with TRBJ2-5; D is perhaps TRBD1 (7 bases). The CDR3 runs to 17 residues. CDR1 is KGHDR, CDR2 SFDVKD, per germline. V lost 3 bases, J lost 5 bases, and 21 bases lay in between. The CDR3: CATSDRPGSEGAETQYF. DNA for the CDR3: TGTGCCACCAGTGATCGGCCGGGGTCGGAGGGGGCGGAGACCCAGTACTTC.

The CDR3 region has the DNA TGTGCCAGCGGCCCTTGGAACTCTGGAAACACCATATATTTT. Translation: CASGPWNSGNTIYF. This sequence joins TRBV10-3 and TRBJ1-3; D unresolved. Trimming took 10 bases from V and 0 from J, leaving 13 bases between them. This CDR3 contains 14 residues. CDR1 and CDR2 (germline): ENHRY, SYGVKD.

The V call is TRBV20-1, the J call TRBJ2-7; D is perhaps TRBD2 (5 bases). Trimming stripped 6 bases from V and 3 bases from J, with 12 bases between. Germline V gene lookup returns CDR1 DFQATT and CDR2 SNEGSKA (reference sequence). The CDR3 runs to 12 residues. The CDR3: CSAPGIFYEQYF. DNA for the CDR3: TGCAGTGCCCCCGGGATTTTCTACGAGCAGTACTTC.

This chain links TRBV7-2 with TRBJ1-1; D gene ambiguous. The CDR3 is 13 amino acids. V shed 5 bases and J shed 5 bases, with 12 bases lying between them. CDR1 and CDR2 (germline): SGHTA, FQGNSA. The chain's CDR3 is CASSPRKGTEAFF. The CDR3 DNA follows: TGTGCCAGCAGCCCGAGGAAGGGAACTGAAGCTTTCTTT.

In the case of this clonotype: Its ends do not fully match the called genes, so a read error is possible. The V and J genes are TRBV7-2 and TRBJ1-2; no definite D call. This CDR3 is built from 14 residues. Germline CDR1 reads SGHTA; CDR2 reads FQGNSA. As DNA, the CDR3 is TGCGCCAGCAGCCAAGTTTTGGGGTTCTATGGCTACACCTTC. It yields the protein CASSQVLGFYGYTF.

This clonotype was detected only a few times. The chain combines TRBV12-3 or TRBV12-4 with TRBJ1-1; D ambiguous. The length of the CDR3 is 12 residues. Trimming shortened V by 7 bases and J by 0 bases, and 6 bases separated the two germline ends. The CDR3 loop reads CASTTLNTEAFF. CDR3 sequence (DNA): TGTGCCAGCACCACACTGAACACTGAAGCTTTCTTT.

There are many counts of this clonotype. The V call is TRBV12-3 or TRBV12-4, the J call TRBJ1-1; D gene ambiguous. CDR3 size: 14 residues. The V end lost 8 bases, the J end lost 1 base, and 14 bases lay between the germline ends. In nucleotides, the CDR3 is TGTGCCAGCGAGTCGTCGTTCGAGAACACTGAAGCTTTCTTT. Protein: CASESSFENTEAFF.